Sequencing of this T cell receptor beta chain was carried out in a study of T cell responses to AZD1222 COVID-19 vaccine. With regard to this clone: Its antigen is currently unknown.

Germline CDR1 GTSNPN, CDR2 SVGIG (reference sequence). This CDR3 comprises 16 residues. Germline trimming cut 1 base from V and 3 bases from J; bases unmatched to any gene: 7. The data were produced by immunoSEQ multiplex PCR, yet TCRdb's version contains in-frame clones alone and is incomplete. The profile shows over 70,000 clones, over 85% of them singletons. Study-wide points: Sampling that yielded the repertoires occurred only after the peak T cell response. CD4 TCRs covered the whole spike, strongest at regions 160-218 and 743-854.

The receptor's source is an adult who received the AZD1222 COVID-19 vaccine. The genes are TRBV30 and TRBJ2-1; 9 bases fit TRBD1. The sample in question was peripheral blood, obtained 28 days after the second AZD1222 dose. The CDR3 protein is CAWSGRPGQGYNEQFF. In DNA form, the CDR3 reads TGTGCCTGGAGTGGAAGACCGGGACAGGGCTACAATGAGCAGTTCTTC.